The rows below give T cell receptor beta chains drawn from one sample of a study of control samples from healthy donors and cancer patients. TCRdb's table, derived via immunoSEQ multiplex PCR, lists solely in-frame clones and lacks some. This sample yields more than 100,000 clones, of which approximately 89% are seen a single time; 7.8% belongs to the top ten. Sequencing used blood. Every receptor here comes from a woman aged 18-29 years in good health. Each CDR3 is given with its conserved first and last residue. D genes are given only for firm matches. The listing skips clone size in some rows; elsewhere it reads once, few, many or a size class.

>TRBD1|TRBJ1-1|TRBV27|NA
CASSLSGQSSTEAFF
TGTGCCAGCAGTTTGTCGGGACAGTCGTCAACTGAAGCTTTCTTT
>NA|TRBJ2-1|TRBV3-1/TRBV3-2|NA
CATSGLALYNEQFF
TGTGCCACCTCGGGGCTAGCGTTATACAATGAGCAGTTCTTC
>NA|TRBJ1-6|TRBV3-1/TRBV3-2|NA
CASSPRQSSYNSPLHF
TGTGCCAGCAGCCCTCGACAGAGCTCCTATAATTCACCCCTCCACTTT
>NA|TRBJ1-3|TRBV9|NA
CASSGAVSGNTIYF
TGTGCCAGCAGCGGGGCAGTCTCTGGAAACACCATATATTTT
>NA|TRBJ2-6|TRBV5-8|once
CASSFRGGGSGANVLTF
TGTGCCAGCAGCTTCAGAGGAGGGGGCTCTGGGGCCAACGTCCTGACTTTC
>TRBD1|TRBJ2-3|TRBV30|NA
CAWSIGQATQYF
TGTGCCTGGAGTATCGGACAGGCAACGCAGTATTTT
>TRBD1|TRBJ1-6|TRBV6-5|few
CASRGGGNSPLHF
TGTGCCAGCAGAGGGGGCGGAAATTCACCCCTCCACTTT
>TRBD2|TRBJ2-7|TRBV7-8|NA
CASSSGTSGGYEQYF
TGTGCCAGCAGCTCTGGGACTAGCGGGGGCTACGAGCAGTACTTC
>NA|TRBJ2-3|TRBV27|NA
CASTQRGTGTDTQYF
TGTGCCAGCACCCAACGCGGGACAGGCACAGATACGCAGTATTTT
>NA|TRBJ2-2|TRBV9|few
CASSPQLATGELFF
TGTGCCAGCAGCCCCCAGTTGGCCACCGGGGAGCTGTTTTTT
>TRBD2|TRBJ2-3|TRBV10-3|NA
CAISDSGRAGDTQYF
TGTGCCATCAGTGATAGCGGGAGAGCTGGAGATACGCAGTATTTT
>NA|TRBJ2-7|TRBV10-3|NA
CAISEGRSPPKYEQYF
TGTGCCATCAGTGAAGGTCGGTCCCCCCCAAAATACGAGCAGTACTTC
>NA|TRBJ2-2|TRBV24-1|NA
CATSEPTGTGELFF
TGTGCCACCAGTGAACCTACAGGGACCGGGGAGCTGTTTTTT
>NA|TRBJ2-7|TRBV4-1|NA
CASSQRTATYEQYF
TGCGCCAGCAGCCAACGGACTGCAACTTACGAGCAGTACTTC
>NA|TRBJ2-3|TRBV11-2|NA
CASSLIPFSVASTDTQYF
TGTGCCAGCAGCTTAATTCCCTTTAGCGTCGCGAGCACAGATACGCAGTATTTT
>NA|TRBJ2-3|TRBV28|once
CASSLVSTDTQYF
TGTGCCAGCAGTTTAGTCTCCACAGATACGCAGTATTTT
>NA|TRBJ2-3|TRBV19|once
CASSMYRARTDTQYF
TGTGCCAGTAGTATGTACAGGGCCCGCACAGATACGCAGTATTTT
>NA|TRBJ2-3|TRBV5-1|NA
CASSWGDHTDTQYF
TGCGCCAGCAGCTGGGGAGACCACACAGATACGCAGTATTTT
>NA|TRBJ1-6|TRBV5-1|NA
CASSPDQGDFRSPLHF
TGCGCCAGCAGCCCGGACCAGGGCGATTTCCGGTCACCCCTCCACTTT
>NA|TRBJ1-6|TRBV6-5|NA
CASTESSYNSPLHF
TGTGCCAGCACGGAGAGCTCCTATAATTCACCCCTCCACTTT
>NA|TRBJ2-7|TRBV6-4|few
CASSEDTSYEQYF
TGTGCCAGCAGTGAAGACACGTCCTACGAGCAGTACTTC
>TRBD1|TRBJ2-5|TRBV7-2|NA
CASNLGQGGTQETQYF
TGTGCCAGCAACTTAGGACAAGGGGGCACTCAAGAGACCCAGTACTTC
>TRBD1|TRBJ2-7|TRBV5-1|NA
CASSLEDRGHYEQYF
TGCGCCAGCAGCTTGGAGGACAGGGGGCACTACGAGCAGTACTTC
>TRBD2|TRBJ2-1|TRBV5-1|NA
CASSLALAGGPGEQFF
TGCGCCAGCAGCTTGGCACTAGCGGGAGGGCCAGGGGAGCAGTTCTTC
>NA|TRBJ2-1|TRBV5-1|NA
CASSVQPSASYNEQFF
TGCGCCAGCAGTGTCCAACCTAGCGCCTCATACAATGAGCAGTTCTTC
>NA|TRBJ2-3|TRBV24-1|NA
CATSEGTDTQYF
TGTGCCACCAGCGAGGGCACAGATACGCAGTATTTT
>TRBD1|TRBJ2-3|TRBV12-3/TRBV12-4|NA
CASRDRVEYTQYF
TGTGCCAGCAGGGACAGGGTAGAATATACGCAGTATTTT
>TRBD2|TRBJ2-1|TRBV7-9|NA
CASTPPLAGDWGYNEQFF
TGTGCCAGCACTCCCCCACTAGCGGGAGATTGGGGATACAATGAGCAGTTCTTC
>NA|TRBJ2-7|TRBV6-2/TRBV6-3|NA
CASSYSSINSYEQYF
TGTGCCAGCAGTTACTCGAGTATAAACTCCTACGAGCAGTACTTC
>NA|TRBJ2-7|TRBV29-1|NA
CSVEDPYSSYEQYF
TGCAGCGTTGAAGACCCCTACAGCTCCTACGAGCAGTACTTC
>TRBD2|TRBJ2-7|TRBV29-1|once
CSVVFAGGYEQYF
TGCAGCGTTGTCTTTGCGGGAGGCTACGAGCAGTACTTC
>TRBD1|TRBJ2-7|TRBV19|NA
CASSGQGNEQYF
TGTGCCAGTAGCGGACAGGGTAACGAGCAGTACTTC